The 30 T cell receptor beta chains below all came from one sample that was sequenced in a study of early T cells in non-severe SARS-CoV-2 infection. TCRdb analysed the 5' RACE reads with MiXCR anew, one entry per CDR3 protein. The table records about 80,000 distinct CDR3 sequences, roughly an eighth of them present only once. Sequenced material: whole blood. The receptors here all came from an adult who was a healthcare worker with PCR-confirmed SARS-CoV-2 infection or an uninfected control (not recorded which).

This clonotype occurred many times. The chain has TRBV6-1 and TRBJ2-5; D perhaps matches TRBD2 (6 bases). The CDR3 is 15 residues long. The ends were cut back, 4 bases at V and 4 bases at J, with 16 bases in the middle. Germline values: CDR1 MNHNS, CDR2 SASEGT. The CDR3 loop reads CASSAPRGLRETQYF. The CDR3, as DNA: TGTGCCAGCAGTGCCCCCCGGGGGTTACGAGAGACCCAGTACTTC.

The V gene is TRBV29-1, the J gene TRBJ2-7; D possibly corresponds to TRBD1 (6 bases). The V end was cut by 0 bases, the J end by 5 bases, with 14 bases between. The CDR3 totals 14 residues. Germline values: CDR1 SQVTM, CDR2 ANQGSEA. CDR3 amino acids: CSVEDRIRGHEQYF. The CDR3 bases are TGCAGCGTTGAAGATCGTATCAGGGGACACGAGCAGTACTTC.

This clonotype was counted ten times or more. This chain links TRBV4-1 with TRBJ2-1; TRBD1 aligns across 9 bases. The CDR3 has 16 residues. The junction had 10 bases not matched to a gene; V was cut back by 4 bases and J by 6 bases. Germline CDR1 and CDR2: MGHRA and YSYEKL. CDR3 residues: CASSLGAGQGLNEQFF. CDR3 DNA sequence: TGCGCCAGCAGCCTGGGCGCGGGACAGGGTCTCAATGAGCAGTTCTTC.

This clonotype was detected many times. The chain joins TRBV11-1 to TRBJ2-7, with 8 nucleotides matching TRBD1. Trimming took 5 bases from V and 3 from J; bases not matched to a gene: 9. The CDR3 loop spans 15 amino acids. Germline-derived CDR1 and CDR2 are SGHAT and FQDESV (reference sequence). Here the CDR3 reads CASSRYRGAVYEQYF. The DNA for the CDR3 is TGTGCCAGCAGCCGCTACAGGGGGGCTGTCTACGAGCAGTACTTC.

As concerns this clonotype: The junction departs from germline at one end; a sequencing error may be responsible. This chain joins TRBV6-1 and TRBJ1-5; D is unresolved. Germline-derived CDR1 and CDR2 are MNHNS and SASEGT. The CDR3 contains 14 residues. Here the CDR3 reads CASREGSIGQPQHF. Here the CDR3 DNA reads TGTGCCAGCAGAGAAGGGAGTATAGGACAGCCCCAGCATTTT.

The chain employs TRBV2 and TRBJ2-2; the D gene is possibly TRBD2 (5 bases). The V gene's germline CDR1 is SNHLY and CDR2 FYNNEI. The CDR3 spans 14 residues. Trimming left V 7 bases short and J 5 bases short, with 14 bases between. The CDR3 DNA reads TGTGCCAGCACCGAGGACTCCCCAACCGGGGAGCTGTTTTTT. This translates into CASTEDSPTGELFF.

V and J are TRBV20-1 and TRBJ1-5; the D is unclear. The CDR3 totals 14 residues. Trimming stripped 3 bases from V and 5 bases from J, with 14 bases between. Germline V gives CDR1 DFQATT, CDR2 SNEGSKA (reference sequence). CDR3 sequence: CSARNAFADQPQHF. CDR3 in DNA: TGCAGTGCTAGGAACGCATTTGCTGATCAGCCCCAGCATTTT.

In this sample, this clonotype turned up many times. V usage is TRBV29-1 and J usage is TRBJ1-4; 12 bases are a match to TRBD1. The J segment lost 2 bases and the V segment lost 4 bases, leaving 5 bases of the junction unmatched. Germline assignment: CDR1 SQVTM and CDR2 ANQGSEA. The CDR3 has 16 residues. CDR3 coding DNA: TGCAGCGTTGGAAGGGACAGGGGGCTGACTAATGAAAAACTGTTTTTT. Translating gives CSVGRDRGLTNEKLFF. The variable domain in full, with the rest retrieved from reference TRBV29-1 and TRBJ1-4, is SAVISQKPSRDICQRGTSLTIQCQVDSQVTMMFWYRQQPGQSLTLIATANQGSEATYESGFVIDKFPISRPNLTFSTLTVSNMSPEDSSIYLCSVGRDRGLTNEKLFFGSGTQLSVL.

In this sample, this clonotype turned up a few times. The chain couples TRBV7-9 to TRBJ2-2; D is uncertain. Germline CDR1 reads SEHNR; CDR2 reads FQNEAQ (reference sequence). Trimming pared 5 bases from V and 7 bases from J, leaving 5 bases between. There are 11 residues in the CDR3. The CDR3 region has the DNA TGTGCCAGCAGCATGAACGGGGAGCTGTTTTTT. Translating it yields CASSMNGELFF.

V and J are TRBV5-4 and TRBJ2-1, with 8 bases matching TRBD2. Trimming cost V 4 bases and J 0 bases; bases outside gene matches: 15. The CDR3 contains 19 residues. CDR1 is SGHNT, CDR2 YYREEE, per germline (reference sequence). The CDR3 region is CASSPEPSLAASSYNEQFF. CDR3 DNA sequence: TGTGCCAGCAGCCCCGAACCCTCACTAGCGGCGAGCTCCTACAATGAGCAGTTCTTC.

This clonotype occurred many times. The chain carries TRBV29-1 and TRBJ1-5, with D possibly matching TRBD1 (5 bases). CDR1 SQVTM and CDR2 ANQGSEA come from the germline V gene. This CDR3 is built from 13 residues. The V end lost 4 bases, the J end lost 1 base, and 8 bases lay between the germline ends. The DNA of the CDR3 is TGCAGCGTTGCAGAGGGGAGCAATCAGCCCCAGCATTTT. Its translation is CSVAEGSNQPQHF.

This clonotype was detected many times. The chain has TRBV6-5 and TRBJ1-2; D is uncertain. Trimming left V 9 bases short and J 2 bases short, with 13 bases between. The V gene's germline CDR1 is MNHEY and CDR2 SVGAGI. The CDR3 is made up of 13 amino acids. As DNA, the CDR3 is TGTGCCAGTGGAGGGAGGAAGAACTATGGCTACACCTTC. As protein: CASGGRKNYGYTF.

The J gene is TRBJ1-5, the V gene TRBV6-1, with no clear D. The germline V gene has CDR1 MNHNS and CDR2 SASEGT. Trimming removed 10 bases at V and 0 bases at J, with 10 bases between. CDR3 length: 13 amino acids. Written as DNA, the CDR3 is TGTGCCACCCAGTTGTATAGCAATCAGCCCCAGCATTTT. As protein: CATQLYSNQPQHF.

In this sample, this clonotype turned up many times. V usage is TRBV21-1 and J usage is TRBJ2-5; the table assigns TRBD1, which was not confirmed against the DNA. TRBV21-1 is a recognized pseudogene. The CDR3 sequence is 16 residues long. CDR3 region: CASSGHQNRAQETQYF. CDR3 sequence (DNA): TGTGCCAGCAGCGGACACCAAAACAGGGCCCAAGAGACCCAGTACTTC.

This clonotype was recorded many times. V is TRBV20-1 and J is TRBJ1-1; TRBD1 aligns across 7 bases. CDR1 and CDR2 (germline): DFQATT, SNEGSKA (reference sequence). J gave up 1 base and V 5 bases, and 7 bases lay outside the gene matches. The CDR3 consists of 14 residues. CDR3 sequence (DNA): TGCAGTGCTTCCCAAGGGGACAGGAACACTGAAGCTTTCTTT. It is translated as CSASQGDRNTEAFF.

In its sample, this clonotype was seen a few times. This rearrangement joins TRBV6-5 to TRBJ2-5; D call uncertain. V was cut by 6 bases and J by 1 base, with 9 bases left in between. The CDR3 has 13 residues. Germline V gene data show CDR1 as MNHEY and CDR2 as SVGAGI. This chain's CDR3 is CASSRSFQETQYF. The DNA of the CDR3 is TGTGCCAGCAGCCGGTCCTTCCAAGAGACCCAGTACTTC.

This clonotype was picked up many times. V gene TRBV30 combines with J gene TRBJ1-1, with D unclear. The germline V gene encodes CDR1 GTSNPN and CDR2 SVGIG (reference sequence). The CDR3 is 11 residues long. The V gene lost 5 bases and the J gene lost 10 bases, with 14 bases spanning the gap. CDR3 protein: CAWGSNGRAFF. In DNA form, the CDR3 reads TGTGCCTGGGGGAGTAACGGACGAGCTTTCTTT.

The CDR3 is CASSQAPGTRQYF. The CDR3 DNA reads TGTGCCAGCAGCCAAGCCCCAGGGACGCGGCAGTACTTC. The chain carries TRBV3-1 and TRBJ2-7, with D perhaps matching TRBD1 or TRBD2 (5 bases each). V lost 1 base to trimming and J lost 9 bases, with 13 bases between them. Germline V lookup: CDR1 LGHDT, CDR2 YNNKEL (reference sequence). CDR3 size: 13 residues.

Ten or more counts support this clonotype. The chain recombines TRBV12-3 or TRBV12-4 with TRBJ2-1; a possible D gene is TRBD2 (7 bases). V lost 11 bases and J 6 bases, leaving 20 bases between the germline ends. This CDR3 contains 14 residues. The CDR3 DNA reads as TGTGCCGTGTCCGGGGGGCCTTGGGGCAATGAGCAGTTCTTC. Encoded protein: CAVSGGPWGNEQFF.

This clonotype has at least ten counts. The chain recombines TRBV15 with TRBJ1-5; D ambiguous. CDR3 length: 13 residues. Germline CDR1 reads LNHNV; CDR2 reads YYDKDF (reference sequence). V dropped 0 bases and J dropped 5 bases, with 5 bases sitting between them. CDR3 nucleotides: TGTGCCACCAGCAGAGACTCGTATCAGCCCCAGCATTTT. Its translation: CATSRDSYQPQHF. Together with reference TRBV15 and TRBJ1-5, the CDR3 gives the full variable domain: DAMVIQNPRYQVTQFGKPVTLSCSQTLNHNVMYWYQQKSSQAPKLLFHYYDKDFNNEADTPDNFQSRRPNTSFCFLDIRSPGLGDTAMYLCATSRDSYQPQHFGDGTRLSIL.

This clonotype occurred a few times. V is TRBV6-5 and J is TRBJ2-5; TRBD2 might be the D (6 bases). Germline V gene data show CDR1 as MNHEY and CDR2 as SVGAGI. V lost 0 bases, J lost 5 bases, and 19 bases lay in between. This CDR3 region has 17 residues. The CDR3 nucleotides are TGTGCCAGCAGTTACTCGGTAGCACGGGAGAAGGGGGAGACCCAGTACTTC. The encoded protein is CASSYSVAREKGETQYF.

The CDR3 is CSVSAGARETQYF. The CDR3 region has the DNA TGCAGTGTGTCGGCGGGGGCCCGGGAGACCCAGTACTTC. The rearrangement uses TRBV20-1 and TRBJ2-5; perhaps TRBD2 as D (7 bases). Germline loops: CDR1 DFQATT, CDR2 SNEGSKA (reference sequence). The CDR3 consists of 13 residues. Deletions cut 7 bases from V and 5 bases from J, with 17 bases between.

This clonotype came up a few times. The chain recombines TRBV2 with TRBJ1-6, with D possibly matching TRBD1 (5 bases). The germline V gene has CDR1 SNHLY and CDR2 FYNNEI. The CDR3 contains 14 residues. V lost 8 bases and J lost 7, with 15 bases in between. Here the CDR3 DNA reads TGTGCCAGCTGGGGGACGACGGGAAATTCACCCCTCCACTTT. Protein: CASWGTTGNSPLHF.

The CDR3 protein is CSVGSRDPPYEQYF. CDR3 coding DNA: TGCAGCGTTGGATCCCGGGACCCACCCTACGAGCAGTACTTC. The V gene is TRBV29-1, the J gene TRBJ2-7, with D tentatively TRBD1 or TRBD2 (5 bases each). Germline V gene lookup returns CDR1 SQVTM and CDR2 ANQGSEA. Trimming took off 4 bases at V and 2 bases at J, with 15 bases between the two ends. This CDR3 region has 14 residues.

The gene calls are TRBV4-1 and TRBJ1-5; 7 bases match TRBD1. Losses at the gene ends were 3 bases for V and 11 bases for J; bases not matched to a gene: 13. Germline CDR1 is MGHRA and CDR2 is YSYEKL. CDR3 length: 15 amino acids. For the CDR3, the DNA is TGCGCCAGCAGCCAGGACCTCCTGACAGGGTTGGCCCAGCATTTT. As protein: CASSQDLLTGLAQHF.

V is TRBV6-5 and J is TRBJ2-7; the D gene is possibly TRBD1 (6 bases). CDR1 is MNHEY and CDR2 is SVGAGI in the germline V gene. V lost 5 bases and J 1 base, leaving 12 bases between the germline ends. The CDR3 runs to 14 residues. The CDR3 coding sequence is TGTGCCAGCAGTCACCGGGACACTTCCTACGAGCAGTACTTC. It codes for CASSHRDTSYEQYF.

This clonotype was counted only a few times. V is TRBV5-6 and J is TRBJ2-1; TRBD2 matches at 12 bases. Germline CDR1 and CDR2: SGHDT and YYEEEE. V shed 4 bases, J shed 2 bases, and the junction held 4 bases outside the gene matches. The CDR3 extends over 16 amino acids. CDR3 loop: CASSRLAGEAYNEQFF. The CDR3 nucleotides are TGTGCCAGCAGCAGACTAGCGGGGGAGGCCTACAATGAGCAGTTCTTC.

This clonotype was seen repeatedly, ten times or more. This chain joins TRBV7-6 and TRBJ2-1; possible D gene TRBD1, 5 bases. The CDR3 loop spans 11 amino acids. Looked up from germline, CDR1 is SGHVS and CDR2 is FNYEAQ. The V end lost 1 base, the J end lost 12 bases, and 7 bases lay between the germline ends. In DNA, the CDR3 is TGTGCCAGCAGCTTAGAGGGGCGGCAGTTCTTC. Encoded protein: CASSLEGRQFF. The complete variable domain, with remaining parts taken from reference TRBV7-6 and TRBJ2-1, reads GAGVSQSPRYKVTKRGQDVALRCDPISGHVSLYWYRQALGQGPEFLTYFNYEAQQDKSGLPNDRFSAERPEGSISTLTIQRTEQRDSAMYRCASSLEGRQFFGPGTRLTVL.

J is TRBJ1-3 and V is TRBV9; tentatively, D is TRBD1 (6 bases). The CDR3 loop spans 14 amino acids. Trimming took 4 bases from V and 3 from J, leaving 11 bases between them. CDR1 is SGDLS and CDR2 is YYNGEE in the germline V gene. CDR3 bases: TGTGCCAGCAGCCCTGGGACATTTGGAAACACCATATATTTT. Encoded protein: CASSPGTFGNTIYF.

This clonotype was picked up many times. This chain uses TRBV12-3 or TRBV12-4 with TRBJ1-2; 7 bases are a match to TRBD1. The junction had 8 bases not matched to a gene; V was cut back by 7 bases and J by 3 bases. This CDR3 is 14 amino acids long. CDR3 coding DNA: TGTGCCAGCAAATCAGGGGGAAGGGACTATGGCTACACCTTC. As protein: CASKSGGRDYGYTF.